The next 15 T cell receptor beta chains were all read from a single sample in a study of blood T cell repertoires in COVID-19. Repertoires were generated with immunoSEQ multiplex PCR, while TCRdb's copy carries only in-frame clones and drops some. The table lists roughly 100,000 clones, roughly 80% of them singletons, with about 23% in the top ten. Sequencing used peripheral blood. The receptors originated from a man older than 75 with active or convalescent COVID-19.

The V call is TRBV5-6, the J call TRBJ1-2; possibly TRBD1 for D (5 bases). The germline V gene encodes CDR1 SGHDT and CDR2 YYEEEE. Trimming took 5 bases from V and 7 from J, leaving 18 bases between them. This CDR3 contains 14 residues. The CDR3 region has the DNA TGTGCCAGCAGTTGGGGACTAGTCACGTCTGGCTACACCTTC. Translating it yields CASSWGLVTSGYTF. Variable domain in full (rest from reference TRBV5-6 and TRBJ1-2): DAGVTQSPTHLIKTRGQQVTLRCSPKSGHDTVSWYQQALGQGPQFIFQYYEEEERQRGNFPDRFSGHQFPNYSSELNVNALLLGDSALYLCASSWGLVTSGYTFGSGTRLTVV.

The rearrangement joins TRBV7-6 to TRBJ2-5, with 11 bases fitting TRBD1. The CDR3 spans 17 residues. The germline gives CDR1 SGHVS, CDR2 FNYEAQ. The trim removed 2 bases at V and 1 base at J, leaving 6 bases unmatched. The DNA of the CDR3 is TGTGCCAGCAGCTTACTTGGGACAGGGGGGCTCCAAGAGACCCAGTACTTC. It is translated as CASSLLGTGGLQETQYF.

V usage is TRBV11-2 and J usage is TRBJ1-1; 9 bases are a match to TRBD1. From germline, CDR1 is SGHAT and CDR2 FQNNGV. This CDR3 is 14 amino acids long. After removal of 5 bases from V and 7 bases from J, the junction contained 8 bases not matched to a gene. The CDR3 DNA follows: TGTGCCAGCAGCACGTCGGACAGGGGATATGAAGCTTTCTTT. This codes for CASSTSDRGYEAFF.

The J gene is TRBJ1-6, the V gene TRBV3-1 (or the pseudogene TRBV3-2); no firm D call. The CDR3 extends over 14 amino acids. Trimming shortened V by 2 bases and J by 10 bases, and 12 bases separated the two germline ends. Germline-derived CDR1 and CDR2 are LGHDT and YNNKEL (reference sequence). CDR3 in DNA: TGTGCCAGCAGCCAACGGGAGTTACGGTCACCCCTCCACTTT. Translation gives CASSQRELRSPLHF.

The rearrangement uses TRBV5-1 and TRBJ2-1, with 16 bases aligning to TRBD2. This CDR3 is built from 19 residues. V lost 4 bases and J lost 4; bases outside the gene matches: 11. Germline V gene lookup returns CDR1 SGHRS and CDR2 YFSETQ. The CDR3 nucleotides are TGCGCCAGCAGCCCGGCCGGGACTAGCGGGGGGGCAAGGTACAATGAGCAGTTCTTC. This sequence encodes CASSPAGTSGGARYNEQFF.

The chain links TRBV19 to TRBJ1-6, with 7 bases lining up with TRBD1. Trimming cost V 1 base and J 7 bases; bases outside gene matches: 4. CDR3 length: 15 amino acids. The germline gives CDR1 LNHDA, CDR2 SQIVND (reference sequence). Here the CDR3 reads CASSIVEGANSPLHF. For the CDR3, the DNA is TGTGCCAGTAGTATAGTAGAGGGGGCAAATTCACCCCTCCACTTT.

V and J are TRBV19 and TRBJ1-1; TRBD1 agrees at 8 bases. The germline gives CDR1 LNHDA, CDR2 SQIVND (reference sequence). J lost 4 bases, V lost 5 bases, and 9 bases had no gene match. The CDR3 contains 15 residues. The CDR3 reads CASSETQGARTEAFF. The DNA for the CDR3 is TGTGCCAGTAGTGAGACTCAGGGGGCGCGCACTGAAGCTTTCTTT.

This chain joins TRBV29-1 and TRBJ2-1, with D perhaps TRBD1 or TRBD2 (5 bases each). CDR3 length equals 10 residues. Germline V gene data show CDR1 as SQVTM and CDR2 as ANQGSEA. Trimming left V 7 bases short and J 10 bases short, with 11 bases between. The CDR3 region is CSGGSREQFF. The CDR3 nucleotides read TGCAGCGGGGGGTCTAGAGAGCAGTTCTTC.

This sequence joins TRBV15 and TRBJ2-1; D may be TRBD1 (6 bases). CDR3 length: 16 residues. Germline CDR1 and CDR2: LNHNV and YYDKDF (reference sequence). Trimming left V 1 base short and J 6 bases short, with 16 bases between. CDR3 amino acids: CATSRAGAESGNEQFF. CDR3 nucleotide sequence: TGTGCCACCAGCAGAGCAGGGGCGGAGTCGGGCAATGAGCAGTTCTTC.

This chain links TRBV7-8 with TRBJ1-5; no clear D. V was shortened by 5 bases and J by 0 bases, with 5 bases between the two germline ends. Germline CDR1 is SGHVS and CDR2 is FQNEAQ. This CDR3 is built from 13 residues. CDR3 sequence reads: CASSLNSNQPQHF. The CDR3 DNA reads TGTGCCAGCAGCCTCAATAGCAATCAGCCCCAGCATTTT.

This chain joins TRBV5-4 and TRBJ1-2; 9 bases are shared with TRBD1. The V segment lost 5 bases and the J segment 2 bases; nucleotides outside the gene matches: 10. Germline V CDR1 and CDR2: SGHNT, YYREEE (reference sequence). This CDR3 is 16 amino acids long. The CDR3 bases are TGTGCCAGCAGTCCTGAACCGGGACAGGGAAACTATGGCTACACCTTC. It yields the protein CASSPEPGQGNYGYTF. The full variable domain, with the rest looked up from reference TRBV5-4 and TRBJ1-2, is ETGVTQSPTHLIKTRGQQVTLRCSSQSGHNTVSWYQQALGQGPQFIFQYYREEENGRGNFPPRFSGLQFPNYSSELNVNALELDDSALYLCASSPEPGQGNYGYTFGSGTRLTVV.

The chain employs TRBV18 and TRBJ2-2, with a possible D match to TRBD2 (5 bases). CDR3 length: 20 amino acids. Germline V CDR1 and CDR2: KGHSH, LQKENI. V was shortened by 3 bases and J by 1 base, with 24 bases between the two germline ends. CDR3 amino acids: CASSPRPAGPVEQNTGELFF. CDR3 DNA sequence: TGTGCCAGCTCACCCCGCCCGGCGGGCCCCGTAGAGCAGAACACCGGGGAGCTGTTTTTT. The complete variable domain, with remaining parts taken from reference TRBV18 and TRBJ2-2, reads NAGVMQNPRHLVRRRGQEARLRCSPMKGHSHVYWYRQLPEEGLKFMVYLQKENIIDESGMPKERFSAEFPKEGPSILRIQQVVRGDSAAYFCASSPRPAGPVEQNTGELFFGEGSRLTVL.

Regarding this clone: The sample carries other DNA sequences with the same CDR3. The chain uses TRBV9 and TRBJ1-3; D gene ambiguous. CDR3 length equals 12 residues. Trimming removed 4 bases from V and 4 bases from J, with 6 bases in between. Germline V gene data show CDR1 as SGDLS and CDR2 as YYNGEE. CDR3 DNA sequence: TGTGCCAGCAGCCCGAGGGGAAACACCATATATTTT. Translation: CASSPRGNTIYF.

The chain uses TRBV5-4 and TRBJ2-7, with a possible D match to TRBD1 (6 bases). V dropped 9 bases and J dropped 0 bases, with 13 bases sitting between them. This CDR3 contains 13 residues. The germline V gene has CDR1 SGHNT and CDR2 YYREEE (reference sequence). Here the CDR3 DNA reads TGTGCCACCCTTGACAGGAGCTCCTACGAGCAGTACTTC. Translation: CATLDRSSYEQYF.

The chain joins TRBV29-1 to TRBJ1-1; 8 bases match TRBD1. The germline V gene has CDR1 SQVTM and CDR2 ANQGSEA. V shed 7 bases and J 3 bases; nucleotides not matched to a gene: 7. This CDR3 contains 13 residues. CDR3 sequence: CSGTGGTDTEAFF. DNA for the CDR3: TGCAGCGGAACAGGGGGTACGGACACTGAAGCTTTCTTT.